This TCR beta chain was profiled in a study of CD8 T cells in Susac syndrome. Peripheral blood CD8+ and CD4+ T cells were profiled by TCR beta sequencing. Patients with stable or active relapsing-remitting disease, all of them treatment-naive, made up the multiple sclerosis controls. Study results and caveats: The study admitted that it had a relatively small number of individuals in its TCR sequencing and HLA analysis.

Reverse transcription of about 0.45 to 1 ug RNA was carried out with random hexamers. Coverage of TCR beta CDR3 amplification by immunoSEQ multiplex PCR extended to 54 Vbeta and 13 Jbeta. MiXCR, run by TCRdb on the immunoSEQ multiplex PCR reads, gives a single entry per CDR3 protein. The table has about 300,000 distinct CDR3 sequences, roughly 90% seen once. Concerning this clonotype: What it recognizes is unknown.

This sequence originates from a human donor with multiple sclerosis. Sequenced: CD8+ T cells from PBMCs.

The CDR3 here is CASSGRDFTGNTEAFF. For the CDR3, the DNA is TGTGCCAGCAGCGGACGGGACTTCACGGGGAACACTGAAGCTTTCTTT. The chain recombines TRBV5-6 with TRBJ1-1; a weak D match, TRBD1 (5 bases). V gave up 4 bases and J gave up 1 base, with 17 bases separating them. Per the germline V gene, CDR1 is SGHDT and CDR2 is YYEEEE. This CDR3 has 16 residues.